Following are 17 T cell receptor beta chains from one sample sequenced in a study of blood T cell repertoires in COVID-19. TCRdb's table, derived via immunoSEQ multiplex PCR, lists solely in-frame clones and lacks some. Here the sample spans about 31,000 clones, about nine tenths being singletons. The sequenced material came from peripheral blood. These receptors were taken from a human donor in a cohort sampled during active COVID-19.

The CDR3 here is CASSSPGGTEAFF. The CDR3 DNA reads TGTGCCAGCAGTTCCCCGGGGGGTACTGAAGCTTTCTTT. The chain recombines TRBV12-3 or TRBV12-4 with TRBJ1-1, with a weak D call TRBD1 (5 bases). The CDR3 is made up of 13 amino acids. V lost 4 bases and J 5 bases, leaving 11 bases between the germline ends.

This chain connects TRBV7-2 to TRBJ1-1, with 8 bases identical to TRBD1. This CDR3 is 14 amino acids long. Unmatched junction bases numbered 10, after V lost 5 bases and J lost 8 bases. Germline loops: CDR1 SGHTA, CDR2 FQGNSA. Written as DNA, the CDR3 is TGTGCCAGCAGCCCCGCGGGGACAGGTACAGAAGCTTTCTTT. It translates to CASSPAGTGTEAFF.

V and J are TRBV7-3 and TRBJ2-1; 9 bases are shared with TRBD1. Germline loops: CDR1 SGHTA, CDR2 FQGTGA. This CDR3 spans 14 amino acids. V shed 5 bases and J 7 bases; nucleotides not matched to a gene: 6. The CDR3 DNA sequence: TGTGCCAGCAGCAAGGACAGGGGTGGAAATGAGCAGTTCTTC. Translated: CASSKDRGGNEQFF.

The rearrangement joins TRBV7-2 to TRBJ2-1; the match to TRBD2 covers 7 bases. The junction had 4 bases not matched to a gene; V was cut back by 4 bases and J by 1 base. In germline, CDR1 is SGHTA, CDR2 FQGNSA. This CDR3 is 15 amino acids long. In nucleotides, the CDR3 is TGTGCCAGCAGCTGGGGGGGAGGGTCCTACAATGAGCAGTTCTTC. Amino acids: CASSWGGGSYNEQFF.

CDR3 nucleotides: TGTGCCAGCAGCTTGGACAGGGGGCTGGCGAACACTGAAGCTTTCTTT. It is translated as CASSLDRGLANTEAFF. The V and J genes are TRBV11-2 and TRBJ1-1; TRBD1 aligns across 11 bases. CDR3 length: 16 amino acids. Germline CDR1 SGHAT, CDR2 FQNNGV. Trimming took 3 bases from V and 1 from J; bases not matched to a gene: 4.

V and J are TRBV19 and TRBJ1-5, with 7 bases identical to TRBD1. The length of the CDR3 is 16 residues. Germline-derived CDR1 and CDR2 are LNHDA and SQIVND (reference sequence). With 4 bases clipped from V and 4 bases from J, the junction kept 10 bases outside the gene matches. The CDR3 nucleotides are TGTGCCAGTAGTACCGAGCAAACGACAGGGAATCAGCCCCAGCATTTT. It specifies CASSTEQTTGNQPQHF.

This chain joins TRBV6-6 and TRBJ1-1, with a weak D call TRBD1 (6 bases). V was trimmed by 6 bases and J by 2 bases, leaving 10 bases between them. Germline assignment: CDR1 MNHNY and CDR2 SVGAGI (reference sequence). The CDR3 runs to 13 residues. Written as DNA, the CDR3 is TGTGCCAGCAGCCTGACAGGAAACACTGAAGCTTTCTTT. Translating it yields CASSLTGNTEAFF.

Here the CDR3 DNA reads TGTGCCAGCAGCTTGGTGCAGTCGGGGTTGAGAGGAGCTTTCTTT. Translation: CASSLVQSGLRGAFF. The rearrangement joins TRBV5-4 to TRBJ1-1; no clear D gene. Germline lookup yields CDR1 SGHNT and CDR2 YYREEE (reference sequence). The CDR3 runs to 15 residues. V lost 0 bases and J 10 bases, leaving 19 bases between the germline ends.

The chain couples TRBV20-1 to TRBJ1-3, with 7 bases fitting TRBD1. The V gene's germline CDR1 is DFQATT and CDR2 SNEGSKA (reference sequence). This CDR3 is 14 amino acids long. The ends lost 3 bases at V and 6 bases at J; junction bases unmatched: 8. The CDR3 nucleotides are TGCAGTGCTAGTCTAGCCAGGGGGGTAAACACCATATATTTT. Residues: CSASLARGVNTIYF.

The J gene is TRBJ1-1, the V gene TRBV21-1. TRBV21-1 is designated a pseudogene. There are 16 residues in the CDR3. The CDR3 spells CASSKSRAGEGTEAFF. The DNA for the CDR3 is TGTGCCAGCAGCAAGTCGAGGGCAGGGGAGGGCACTGAAGCTTTCTTT.

The rearrangement joins TRBV5-6 to TRBJ1-2; a weak D match, TRBD1 (6 bases). Trimming stripped 1 base from V and 7 bases from J, with 8 bases between. The CDR3 is made up of 12 amino acids. Germline CDR1 is SGHDT and CDR2 is YYEEEE. The CDR3 DNA is TGTGCCAGCAGCTTGAAAGGGGGTGGCTACACCTTC. This sequence encodes CASSLKGGGYTF.

The chain couples TRBV6-5 to TRBJ2-7, with 9 bases fitting TRBD2. With 6 bases clipped from V and 0 bases from J, the junction kept 3 bases outside the gene matches. The CDR3 is 14 residues long. The germline V gene has CDR1 MNHEY and CDR2 SVGAGI. CDR3 protein: CASSRAGGSYEQYV. The CDR3, as DNA: TGTGCCAGCAGCCGAGCGGGAGGCTCCTACGAGCAGTACGTC.

This chain connects TRBV5-1 to TRBJ2-3; 11 positions agree with TRBD1. After removal of 3 bases from V and 1 base from J, the junction contained 1 base not matched to a gene. Per germline, CDR1 SGHRS and CDR2 YFSETQ. This CDR3 has 15 amino acids. The CDR3 DNA is TGCGCCAGCAGCTGGGGACAGGGGGGCACAGATACGCAGTATTTT. Protein product: CASSWGQGGTDTQYF.

The V call is TRBV28, the J call TRBJ2-1; D is unclear. CDR3 length: 14 residues. V was pared by 6 bases and J by 5 bases, with 14 bases between. The germline gives CDR1 MDHEN, CDR2 SYDVKM. The CDR3 region has the DNA TGTGCCAGCAGGAGAATAGCCCTAAACAATGAGCAGTTCTTC. This gives the protein CASRRIALNNEQFF.

V and J are TRBV3-1 (or the pseudogene TRBV3-2) and TRBJ1-5; the match to TRBD1 covers 7 bases. Germline assignment: CDR1 LGHDT and CDR2 YNNKEL (reference sequence). V lost 4 bases and J lost 15; bases outside the gene matches: 15. The CDR3 totals 14 residues. CDR3 loop: CASSPEVRGTALHF. The CDR3 nucleotides read TGTGCCAGCAGCCCCGAAGTCCGAGGGACAGCCCTGCATTTT.

This clone was observed a single time. This chain links TRBV7-2 with TRBJ2-2, with D maybe TRBD2 (5 bases). CDR1 SGHTA and CDR2 FQGNSA come from the germline V gene. V lost 0 bases to trimming and J lost 1 base, with 6 bases between them. The CDR3 loop spans 15 amino acids. CDR3 loop: CASSLASGNTGELFF. The CDR3, as DNA: TGTGCCAGCAGCTTAGCGAGCGGGAACACCGGGGAGCTGTTTTTT.

The chain has TRBV5-1 and TRBJ1-4; D remains unclear. The germline V and J ends were trimmed by 1 base and 5 bases, with 9 bases remaining between them. The CDR3 is made up of 14 amino acids. Germline V gene data show CDR1 as SGHRS and CDR2 as YFSETQ. In DNA form, the CDR3 reads TGCGCCAGCAGCTTGAGAGGAATGAATGAAAAACTGTTTTTT. Translating gives CASSLRGMNEKLFF.